Below, 21 T cell receptor beta chains from the same sample are listed, as sequenced in a study of T cell repertoires in cytomegalovirus infection. These receptors are not linked to any known antigen. Via MiXCR, TCRdb re-called the reads, giving one row per CDR3 protein. The repertoire holds some 700,000 distinct CDR3 sequences, with around 31% as singletons. The sample consisted of cultured PBMCs, taken from culture after CMV antigen stimulation. These receptors all come from a human donor in good health (CMV status not recorded). Some clones in this sample may be carry-over from other donors' samples.

V is TRBV7-2 and J is TRBJ2-3; D perhaps matches TRBD2 (6 bases). From germline, CDR1 is SGHTA and CDR2 FQGNSA. The CDR3 totals 14 residues. With 10 bases removed from V and 4 bases from J, the gap between germline ends came to 18 bases. The CDR3 sequence is CATTGGTLADTQYF. CDR3 in DNA: TGTGCCACAACCGGAGGGACGCTCGCAGATACGCAGTATTTT.

A few counts support this clonotype. The chain is built from TRBV7-2 and TRBJ1-2, with D perhaps matching TRBD1 (5 bases). The V gene lost 5 bases and the J gene lost 4 bases, with 17 bases spanning the gap. The V gene's germline CDR1 is SGHTA and CDR2 FQGNSA. The CDR3 contains 15 residues. CDR3 bases: TGTGCCAGCAGCCCCAGGGACTTCATGAGCTATGGCTACACCTTC. It yields the protein CASSPRDFMSYGYTF. The whole variable domain, remainder taken from reference TRBV7-2 and TRBJ1-2, is GAGVSQSPSNKVTEKGKDVELRCDPISGHTALYWYRQSLGQGLEFLIYFQGNSAPDKSGLPSDRFSAERTGGSVSTLTIQRTQQEDSAVYLCASSPRDFMSYGYTFGSGTRLTVV.

This clonotype was detected a few times. V usage is TRBV6-2 or TRBV6-3 and J usage is TRBJ1-5; TRBD1 matches at 7 bases. Germline loops: CDR1 MNHEY, CDR2 SVGEGT. V lost 7 bases to trimming and J lost 0 bases; unmatched junction nucleotides: 6. The CDR3 has 15 amino acids. The CDR3, as DNA: TGTGCCAGCAATCAGGGGGACTATAGCAATCAGCCCCAGCATTTT. Translated: CASNQGDYSNQPQHF.

This clonotype was detected only a few times. This sequence joins TRBV29-1 and TRBJ2-5; D not certain. This CDR3 region has 10 residues. CDR1 SQVTM and CDR2 ANQGSEA come from the germline V gene. Trimming took 5 bases from V and 5 from J, leaving 6 bases between them. CDR3 region: CSVRGETQYF. CDR3 coding DNA: TGCAGCGTTAGAGGCGAGACCCAGTACTTC.

The J gene is TRBJ2-1, the V gene TRBV10-3; D is perhaps TRBD1 or TRBD2 (6 bases each). V was cut by 4 bases and J by 10 bases, with 14 bases left in between. The CDR3 consists of 13 residues. Germline V lookup: CDR1 ENHRY, CDR2 SYGVKD. The CDR3 DNA reads TGTGCCATCAGTGCCAGAGGAGGGGGGGAGCAGTTCTTC. Encoded protein: CAISARGGGEQFF.

The sample holds a few counts of this clonotype. The rearrangement links TRBV7-2 to TRBJ2-3; D remains ambiguous. Germline values: CDR1 SGHTA, CDR2 FQGNSA. The V end was cut by 11 bases, the J end by 2 bases, with 14 bases between. CDR3 length equals 13 residues. The CDR3 loop reads CALTRVPTDTQYF. Here the CDR3 DNA reads TGTGCCCTGACTCGGGTCCCCACAGATACGCAGTATTTT.

The chain recombines TRBV3-1 with TRBJ1-1; perhaps TRBD1 as D (6 bases). The germline gives CDR1 LGHDT, CDR2 YNNKEL (reference sequence). This CDR3 has 15 residues. The ends were cut back, 1 base at V and 3 bases at J, with 12 bases in the middle. CDR3 sequence (DNA): TGTGCCAGCAGCCAAGGATGGGGGGCGGACACTGAAGCTTTCTTT. This codes for CASSQGWGADTEAFF.

This clonotype was found a few times. The V and J genes are TRBV5-1 and TRBJ1-2; TRBD1 matches 8 bases. Per germline, CDR1 SGHRS and CDR2 YFSETQ. The CDR3 loop spans 13 amino acids. V lost 4 bases, J lost 8 bases, and 7 bases stayed unmatched. The CDR3 DNA is TGCGCCAGCAGCACTGGACAGGGTGAGGGCTACACCTTC. This translates into CASSTGQGEGYTF.

This clonotype was seen many times. The chain is built from TRBV7-2 and TRBJ1-1; 9 bases align to TRBD1. This CDR3 has 14 residues. The germline CDR1 and CDR2 sequences are SGHTA and FQGNSA. V gave up 4 bases and J gave up 6 bases; unmatched junction bases: 6. The CDR3 sequence: CASSSDRGRAEAFF. CDR3 nucleotides: TGTGCCAGCAGCTCTGACAGGGGGAGGGCTGAAGCTTTCTTT.

This clonotype was counted a few times. The chain is built from TRBV5-4 and TRBJ2-7; no clear D. Germline loops: CDR1 SGHNT, CDR2 YYREEE (reference sequence). Trimming shortened V by 1 base and J by 6 bases, and 11 bases separated the two germline ends. The CDR3 totals 13 residues. The CDR3 sequence: CASSLLGLSEQYF. The CDR3 coding sequence is TGTGCCAGCAGCTTGCTCGGTTTAAGCGAGCAGTACTTC.

This chain joins TRBV12-3 or TRBV12-4 and TRBJ2-1; 9 nucleotides match TRBD1. This CDR3 comprises 14 residues. The trim removed 7 bases at V and 4 bases at J, leaving 5 bases unmatched. CDR3 nucleotide sequence: TGTGCCAGCAATGGACAGGGGCCATACAATGAGCAGTTCTTC. It encodes CASNGQGPYNEQFF.

This clonotype occurred many times. This chain uses TRBV28 with TRBJ1-1; possible D gene TRBD1, 5 bases. From germline, CDR1 is MDHEN and CDR2 SYDVKM. Between the trimmed V and J ends, which lost 7 bases and 6 bases, there was a span of 12 bases. The CDR3 totals 12 residues. CDR3 in DNA: TGTGCCAGCACTCCCTGGGGGTCTGAAGCTTTCTTT. Translated: CASTPWGSEAFF.

The rearrangement links TRBV7-2 to TRBJ2-5; D is uncertain. Trimming took off 6 bases at V and 2 bases at J, with 4 bases between the two ends. The CDR3 has 11 residues. Germline-derived CDR1 and CDR2 are SGHTA and FQGNSA. The CDR3 sequence: CASRKQETQYF. The CDR3 DNA is TGTGCCAGCAGAAAGCAAGAGACCCAGTACTTC.

This clonotype was seen only a few times. This chain connects TRBV7-4 to TRBJ2-3; maybe TRBD1 (5 bases). Germline V gene lookup returns CDR1 SGHVT and CDR2 SQSDAQ. This CDR3 is 14 amino acids long. V gave up 3 bases and J gave up 6 bases, with 13 bases separating them. The CDR3 protein is CASSLGPDPDTQYF. The CDR3 region has the DNA TGTGCCAGCAGCTTGGGGCCAGACCCGGATACGCAGTATTTT.

The chain couples TRBV6-1 to TRBJ1-5; a weak D match, TRBD1 (5 bases). Trimming removed 5 bases at V and 9 bases at J, with 14 bases between. Germline V gene lookup returns CDR1 MNHNS and CDR2 SASEGT. The CDR3 contains 13 residues. The CDR3 nucleotides read TGTGCCAGCAGTTGGGACGGGTTCCGGCCCCAGCATTTT. Residues: CASSWDGFRPQHF.

The chain joins TRBV7-9 to TRBJ2-1; D call uncertain. The CDR3 is made up of 14 amino acids. The germline CDR1 and CDR2 sequences are SEHNR and FQNEAQ (reference sequence). Trimming shortened V by 1 base and J by 8 bases, and 12 bases separated the two germline ends. CDR3 nucleotides: TGTGCCAGCAGCTTAGGTTCATGGTACGATGAGCAGTTCTTC. Translation gives CASSLGSWYDEQFF.

Turning to this clonotype: This clone may be a read error of a much larger clone one base away. The chain combines TRBV5-6 with TRBJ2-3; no reliable D call. The CDR3 runs to 14 residues. The V gene's germline CDR1 is SGHDT and CDR2 YYEEEE. V gave up 2 bases and J gave up 0 bases, with 7 bases separating them. The CDR3 DNA follows: TGTGCCAGCAGCTTATTCTCTAGCACAGATACGCAGTATTTT. Translation gives CASSLFSSTDTQYF.

This clonotype showed up just a few times. The chain uses TRBV28 and TRBJ2-3; 7 bases align to TRBD1. The trim removed 6 bases at V and 1 base at J, leaving 4 bases unmatched. CDR1 and CDR2 from the germline V gene are MDHEN and SYDVKM. The CDR3 loop spans 14 amino acids. CDR3 region: CASRPQGGTDTQYF. In DNA form, the CDR3 reads TGTGCCAGCAGGCCCCAGGGGGGCACAGATACGCAGTATTTT.

Only a few counts were recorded for this clonotype. The chain links TRBV11-3 to TRBJ1-4, with D possibly being TRBD1 (5 bases). Germline lookup yields CDR1 SGHNT and CDR2 YENEEA. Trimming pared 6 bases from V and 5 bases from J, leaving 16 bases between. The CDR3 has 15 residues. The CDR3 region has the DNA TGTGCCAGCAGTTTCAGGAGACAGATGAATGAAAAACTGTTTTTT. This gives the protein CASSFRRQMNEKLFF.

This chain uses TRBV5-4 with TRBJ2-1; the match to TRBD2 covers 8 bases. The V gene end was trimmed by 4 bases and the J gene end by 15 bases; junction bases not matched to a gene: 6. The germline CDR1 and CDR2 sequences are SGHNT and YYREEE (reference sequence). This CDR3 has 11 amino acids. The CDR3 DNA sequence: TGTGCCAGCAGCCTGGGGACTAGGGTGTTCTTC. It is translated as CASSLGTRVFF.

The CDR3 DNA follows: TGTGCCAGCAGACCAGACAGGATGTCGAACACTGAAGCTTTCTTT. Protein: CASRPDRMSNTEAFF. The chain is built from TRBV6-4 and TRBJ1-1; tentative D call: TRBD1 (6 bases). Between the trimmed V and J ends, which lost 6 bases and 1 base, there was a span of 15 bases. The CDR3 spans 15 residues. In germline, CDR1 is MRHNA, CDR2 SNTAGT.